This TCR beta chain was sequenced for a study of blood T cell repertoires in COVID-19. TCRdb's copy holds only in-frame clones and misses some; the assay was immunoSEQ multiplex PCR. Of about 110,000 clones in the sample, over 70% are singletons; the top ten hold 6.5% to 8%. This clone was detected only once. This clonotype originated in a woman between 45 and 60 years old with acute or convalescent COVID-19. Sequenced material: peripheral blood.

The CDR3 loop is CASSFPGDGYTF. CDR3 nucleotides: TGCGCCAGCAGCTTTCCAGGGGATGGCTACACCTTC. This chain links TRBV5-1 with TRBJ1-2; D perhaps matches TRBD1 (6 bases). This CDR3 contains 12 residues. V was pared by 2 bases and J by 6 bases, with 8 bases between. The V gene's germline CDR1 is SGHRS and CDR2 YFSETQ.